Here is one T cell receptor beta chain with its context. The entry originates in a study of beta chain features in type 1 diabetes. Per germline, CDR1 KGHSH and CDR2 LQKENI. This CDR3 is 16 amino acids long. The junction had 9 bases not matched to a gene; V was cut back by 4 bases and J by 5 bases. The investigators reverse transcribed all of the isolated RNA, so they sequenced expressed TCRB transcripts. The repertoire was sequenced with immunoSEQ multiplex PCR; TCRdb's copy has only in-frame clones and lacks some. The sample yields fewer than 900,000 clones, 15% to 20% seen once. This TCR was sampled from a woman between 18 and 30 years old in good health. Specimen: naive CD4+ T cells from blood. The rearrangement links TRBV18 to TRBJ2-3, with TRBD2 matching 10 bases. Here the CDR3 DNA reads TGTGCCAGCTCACTGTCGAAGCTAGCGGGAGTAGATACGCAGTATTTT. This codes for CASSLSKLAGVDTQYF.